The clone carrying this TCR beta chain occurred many times. Its antigen is not known. After constant-region reverse-primer amplification, full-length variable regions underwent semi-nested PCR with Nested Universal Primer A. TCRdb itself ran the 5' RACE reads through MiXCR, one entry per CDR3 protein. The data hold more than 55,000 distinct CDR3 sequences, with approximately 26% observed a single time. Treg sorting used a CD4+CD25+CD127-/low gate. The V end lost 3 bases, the J end lost 4 bases, and 12 bases lay between the germline ends. CDR1 and CDR2 (germline): MGHRA, YSYEKL. CDR3 length: 14 residues. Findings and limits, study-wide: Tumor-infiltrating Treg TCR alpha and beta sequences overlapped most with tumor naive CD4+ T cells, then blood naive. The TCR gene usage of tumor memory CD4+ T cells clustered together with blood and lymph node memory CD4+ cells and with lymph node naive CD4+ cells. The larger-cohort validation was restricted to a single TCR beta V-J rearrangement rather than whole repertoires.

This clonotype was obtained from a female donor with breast cancer. The sample taken for sequencing was tumor-infiltrating Tregs sorted from the breast tumor. The rearrangement joins TRBV4-1 to TRBJ1-2, with D maybe TRBD1 (5 bases). The CDR3 DNA reads TGCGCCAGCAGCCAGCAGAGGGGTCCCTATGGCTACACCTTC. Its protein is CASSQQRGPYGYTF.